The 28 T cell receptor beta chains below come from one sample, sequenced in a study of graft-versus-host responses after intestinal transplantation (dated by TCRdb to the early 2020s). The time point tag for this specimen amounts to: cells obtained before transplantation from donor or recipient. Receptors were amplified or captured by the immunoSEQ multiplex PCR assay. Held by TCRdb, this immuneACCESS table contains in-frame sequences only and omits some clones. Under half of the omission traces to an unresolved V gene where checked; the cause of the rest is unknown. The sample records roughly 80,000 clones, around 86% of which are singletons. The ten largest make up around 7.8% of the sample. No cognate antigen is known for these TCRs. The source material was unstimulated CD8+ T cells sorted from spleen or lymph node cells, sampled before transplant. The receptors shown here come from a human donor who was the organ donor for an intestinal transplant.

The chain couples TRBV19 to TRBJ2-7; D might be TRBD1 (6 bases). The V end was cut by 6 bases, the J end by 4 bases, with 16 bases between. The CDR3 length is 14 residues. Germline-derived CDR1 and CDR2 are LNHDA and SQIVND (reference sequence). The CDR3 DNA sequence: TGTGCCAGTAGCACCGTAGGGGGTGCGTACGAGCAGTACTTC. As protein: CASSTVGGAYEQYF.

The CDR3 bases are TGTGCCAGCAGCGGTCCACTAGCGGGGGCCCAAAACTACAATGAGCAGTTCTTC. Translation: CASSGPLAGAQNYNEQFF. This chain connects TRBV7-9 to TRBJ2-1; TRBD2 matches at 11 bases. The germline V gene has CDR1 SEHNR and CDR2 FQNEAQ (reference sequence). The CDR3 runs 18 residues. V shed 5 bases, J shed 3 bases, and the junction held 12 bases outside the gene matches.

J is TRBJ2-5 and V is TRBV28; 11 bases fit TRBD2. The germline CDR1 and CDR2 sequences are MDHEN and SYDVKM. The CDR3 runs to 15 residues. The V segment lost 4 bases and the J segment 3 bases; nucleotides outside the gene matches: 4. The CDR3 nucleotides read TGTGCCAGCAGTTCTAGCGGGGGGACCGAAGAGACCCAGTACTTC. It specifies CASSSSGGTEETQYF.

As DNA, the CDR3 is TGTGCCAGCAGCTTGGCCTTTATCAGCTCCTATAATTCACCCCTCCACTTT. Protein product: CASSLAFISSYNSPLHF. The chain recombines TRBV5-6 with TRBJ1-6; D call uncertain. The V and J ends lost 0 bases and 0 bases respectively, with 10 bases between them. The length of the CDR3 is 17 residues. Germline lookup yields CDR1 SGHDT and CDR2 YYEEEE.

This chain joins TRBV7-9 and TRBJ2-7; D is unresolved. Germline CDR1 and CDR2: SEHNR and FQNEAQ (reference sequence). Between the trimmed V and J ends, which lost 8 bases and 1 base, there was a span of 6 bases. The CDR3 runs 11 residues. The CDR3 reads CASVGSYEQYF. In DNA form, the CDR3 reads TGTGCCAGCGTTGGATCCTACGAGCAGTACTTC.

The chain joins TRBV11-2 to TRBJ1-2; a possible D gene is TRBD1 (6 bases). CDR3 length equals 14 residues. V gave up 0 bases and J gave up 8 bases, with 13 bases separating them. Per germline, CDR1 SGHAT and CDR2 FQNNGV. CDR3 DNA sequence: TGTGCCAGCAGCTTAGAATCGGGGGCTAGAGGCTACACCTTC. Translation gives CASSLESGARGYTF.

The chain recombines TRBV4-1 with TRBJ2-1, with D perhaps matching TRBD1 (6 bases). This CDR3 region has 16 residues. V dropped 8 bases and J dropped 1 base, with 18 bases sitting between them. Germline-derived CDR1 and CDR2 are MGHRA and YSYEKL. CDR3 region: CASAVSQGSSYNEQFF. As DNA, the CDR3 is TGCGCCAGCGCTGTTTCTCAGGGGAGTTCCTACAATGAGCAGTTCTTC.

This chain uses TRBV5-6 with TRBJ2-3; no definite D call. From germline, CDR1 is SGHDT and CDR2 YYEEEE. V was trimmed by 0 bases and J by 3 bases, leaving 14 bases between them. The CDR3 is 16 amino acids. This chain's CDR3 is CASSLDPWEVTDTQYF. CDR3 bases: TGTGCCAGCAGCTTGGACCCTTGGGAAGTGACAGATACGCAGTATTTT.

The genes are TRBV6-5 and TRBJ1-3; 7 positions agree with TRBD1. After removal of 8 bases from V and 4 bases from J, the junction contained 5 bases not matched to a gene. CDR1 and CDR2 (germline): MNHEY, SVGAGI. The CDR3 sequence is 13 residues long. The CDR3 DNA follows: TGTGCCAGCGGCCGGGACAGCGGAAACACCATATATTTT. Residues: CASGRDSGNTIYF.

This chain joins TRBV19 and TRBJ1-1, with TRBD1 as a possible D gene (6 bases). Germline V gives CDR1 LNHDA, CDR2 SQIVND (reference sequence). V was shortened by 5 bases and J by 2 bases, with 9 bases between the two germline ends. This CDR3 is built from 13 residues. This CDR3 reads CASSAGTNTEAFF. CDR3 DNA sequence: TGTGCCAGTAGTGCAGGGACAAACACTGAAGCTTTCTTT. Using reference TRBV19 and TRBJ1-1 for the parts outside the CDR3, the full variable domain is DGGITQSPKYLFRKEGQNVTLSCEQNLNHDAMYWYRQDPGQGLRLIYYSQIVNDFQKGDIAEGYSVSREKKESFPLTVTSAQKNPTAFYLCASSAGTNTEAFFGQGTRLTVV.

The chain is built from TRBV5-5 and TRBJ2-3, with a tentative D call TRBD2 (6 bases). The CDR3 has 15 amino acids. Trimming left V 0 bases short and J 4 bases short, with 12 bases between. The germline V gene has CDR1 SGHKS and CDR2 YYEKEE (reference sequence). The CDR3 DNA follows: TGTGCCAGCAGCTTGGGCCCCGCGGGGCCAGATACGCAGTATTTT. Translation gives CASSLGPAGPDTQYF.

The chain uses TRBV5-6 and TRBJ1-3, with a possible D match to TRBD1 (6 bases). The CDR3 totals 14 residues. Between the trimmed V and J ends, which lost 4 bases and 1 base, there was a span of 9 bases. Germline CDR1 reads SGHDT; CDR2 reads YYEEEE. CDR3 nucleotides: TGTGCCAGCAGCCGAGGGGGATCTGGAAACACCATATATTTT. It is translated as CASSRGGSGNTIYF.

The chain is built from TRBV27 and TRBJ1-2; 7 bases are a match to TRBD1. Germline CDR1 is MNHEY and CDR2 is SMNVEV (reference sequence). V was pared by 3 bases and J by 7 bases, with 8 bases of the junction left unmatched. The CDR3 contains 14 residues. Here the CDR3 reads CASSFSDQGGGYTF. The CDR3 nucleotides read TGTGCCAGCAGTTTCTCCGACCAGGGGGGTGGCTACACCTTC.

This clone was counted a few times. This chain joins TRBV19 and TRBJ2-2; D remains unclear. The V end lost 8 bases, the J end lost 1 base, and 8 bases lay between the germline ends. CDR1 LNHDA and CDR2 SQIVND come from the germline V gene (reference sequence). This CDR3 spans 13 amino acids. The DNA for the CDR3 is TGTGCCAGTTCTCTATGGAACACCGGGGAGCTGTTTTTT. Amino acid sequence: CASSLWNTGELFF.

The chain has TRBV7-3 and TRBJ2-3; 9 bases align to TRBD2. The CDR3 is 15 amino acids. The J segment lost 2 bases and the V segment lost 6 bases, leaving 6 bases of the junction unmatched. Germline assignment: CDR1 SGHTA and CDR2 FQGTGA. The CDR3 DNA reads TGTGCCAGCAGTACCGGGACTAGCAACACAGATACGCAGTATTTT. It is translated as CASSTGTSNTDTQYF.

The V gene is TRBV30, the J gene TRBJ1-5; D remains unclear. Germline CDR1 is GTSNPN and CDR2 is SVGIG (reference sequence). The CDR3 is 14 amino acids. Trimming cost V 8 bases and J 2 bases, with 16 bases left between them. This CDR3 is CAARWGLGNQPQHF. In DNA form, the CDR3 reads TGTGCCGCGAGATGGGGTTTAGGCAATCAGCCCCAGCATTTT.

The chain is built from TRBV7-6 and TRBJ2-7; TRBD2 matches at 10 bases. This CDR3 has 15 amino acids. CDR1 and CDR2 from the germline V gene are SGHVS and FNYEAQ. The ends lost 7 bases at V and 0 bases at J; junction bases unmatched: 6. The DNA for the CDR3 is TGTGCCAGCACCGGTGGGACTAGCGACTCCTACGAGCAGTACTTC. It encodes CASTGGTSDSYEQYF.

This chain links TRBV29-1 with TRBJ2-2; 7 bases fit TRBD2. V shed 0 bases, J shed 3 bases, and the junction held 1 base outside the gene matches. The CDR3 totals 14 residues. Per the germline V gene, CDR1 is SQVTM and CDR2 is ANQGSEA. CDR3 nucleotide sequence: TGCAGCGTTGAAGATCGGGGGGACACCGGGGAGCTGTTTTTT. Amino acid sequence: CSVEDRGDTGELFF.

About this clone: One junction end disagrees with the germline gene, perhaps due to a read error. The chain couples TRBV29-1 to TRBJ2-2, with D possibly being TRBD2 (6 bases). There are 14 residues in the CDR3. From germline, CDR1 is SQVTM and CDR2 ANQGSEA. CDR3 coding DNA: TGCAGCGTTGAGGTGTCGGGAGAACACCGGGGAGCTGTTTTT. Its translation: CSVEVSGEHRGAVF.

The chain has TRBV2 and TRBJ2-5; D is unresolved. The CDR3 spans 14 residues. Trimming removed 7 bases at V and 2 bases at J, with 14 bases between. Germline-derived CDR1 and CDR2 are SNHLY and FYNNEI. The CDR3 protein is CASIELSKQETQYF. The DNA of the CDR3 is TGTGCCAGCATAGAGCTCAGTAAGCAAGAGACCCAGTACTTC.

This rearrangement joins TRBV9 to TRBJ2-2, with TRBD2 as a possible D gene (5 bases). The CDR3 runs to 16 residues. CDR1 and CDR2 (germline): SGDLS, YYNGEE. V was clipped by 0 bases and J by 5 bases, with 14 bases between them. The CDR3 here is CASSVVWLPGTGELFF. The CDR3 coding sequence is TGTGCCAGCAGCGTAGTATGGCTCCCGGGGACCGGGGAGCTGTTTTTT. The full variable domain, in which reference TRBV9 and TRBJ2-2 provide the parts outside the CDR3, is DSGVTQTPKHLITATGQRVTLRCSPRSGDLSVYWYQQSLDQGLQFLIQYYNGEERAKGNILERFSAQQFPDLHSELNLSSLELGDSALYFCASSVVWLPGTGELFFGEGSRLTVL.

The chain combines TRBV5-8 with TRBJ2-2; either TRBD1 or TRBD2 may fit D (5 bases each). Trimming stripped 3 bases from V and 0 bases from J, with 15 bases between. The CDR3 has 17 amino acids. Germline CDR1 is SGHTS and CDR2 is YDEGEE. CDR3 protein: CASSSNLGPSNTGELFF. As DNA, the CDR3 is TGTGCCAGCAGCTCAAACCTGGGACCTTCGAACACCGGGGAGCTGTTTTTT. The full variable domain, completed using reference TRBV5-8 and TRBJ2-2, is EAGVTQSPTHLIKTRGQQATLRCSPISGHTSVYWYQQALGLGLQFLLWYDEGEERNRGNFPPRFSGRQFPNYSSELNVNALELEDSALYLCASSSNLGPSNTGELFFGEGSRLTVL.

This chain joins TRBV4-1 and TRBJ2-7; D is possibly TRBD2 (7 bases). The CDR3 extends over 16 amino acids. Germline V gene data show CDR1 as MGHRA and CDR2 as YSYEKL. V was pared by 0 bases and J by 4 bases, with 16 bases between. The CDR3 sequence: CASSQEGRGVGYEQYF. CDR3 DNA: TGCGCCAGCAGCCAAGAGGGGAGGGGGGTAGGTTACGAGCAGTACTTC.

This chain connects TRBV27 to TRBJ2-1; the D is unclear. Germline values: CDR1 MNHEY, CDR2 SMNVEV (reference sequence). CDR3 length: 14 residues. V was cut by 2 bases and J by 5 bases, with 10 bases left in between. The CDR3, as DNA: TGTGCCAGCAGTTTAATGGGCCCCAACAATGAGCAGTTCTTC. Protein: CASSLMGPNNEQFF.

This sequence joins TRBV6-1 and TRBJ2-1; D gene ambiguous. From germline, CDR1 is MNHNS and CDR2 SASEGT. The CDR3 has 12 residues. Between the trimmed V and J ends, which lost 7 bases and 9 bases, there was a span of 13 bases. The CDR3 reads CASILSSGEQFF. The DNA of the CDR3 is TGTGCCAGCATACTTAGTTCGGGTGAGCAGTTCTTC.

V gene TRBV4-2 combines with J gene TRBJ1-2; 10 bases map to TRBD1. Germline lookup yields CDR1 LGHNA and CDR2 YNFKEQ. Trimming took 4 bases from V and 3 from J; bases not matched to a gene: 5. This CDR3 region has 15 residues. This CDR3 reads CASSPDRGKHYGYTF. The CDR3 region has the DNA TGTGCCAGCAGCCCGGACAGGGGGAAGCACTATGGCTACACCTTC.

This CDR3 reads CASSGQITNYGYTF. CDR3 DNA: TGTGCCAGCAGCGGACAGATCACTAACTATGGCTACACCTTC. The J gene is TRBJ1-2, the V gene TRBV9; TRBD1 might be the D (5 bases). Germline V gene lookup returns CDR1 SGDLS and CDR2 YYNGEE. The CDR3 extends over 14 amino acids. Trimming shortened V by 3 bases and J by 0 bases, and 9 bases separated the two germline ends.

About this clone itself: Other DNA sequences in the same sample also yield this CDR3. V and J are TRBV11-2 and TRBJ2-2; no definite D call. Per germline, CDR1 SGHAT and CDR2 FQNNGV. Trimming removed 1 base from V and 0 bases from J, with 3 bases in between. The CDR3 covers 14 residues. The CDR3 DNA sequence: TGTGCCAGCAGCTTAGGGCCGAACACCGGGGAGCTGTTTTTT. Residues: CASSLGPNTGELFF.